This T cell receptor (beta chain) stems from a study of regulatory T cells in long-lasting Graves disease. Through Arm-PCR of CDR3 regions and iRepertoire HTBI primers, TCR beta libraries were built. MiXCR, applied by TCRdb to the multiplex PCR reads, yields one record per CDR3 protein. The top ten clones hold 8% to 10% of a sample with about 540,000 distinct CDR3 sequences, approximately 13% of them seen once. Germline CDR1 is LGHNT and CDR2 is FRNRAP. The CDR3 contains 12 residues. With 7 bases clipped from V and 6 bases from J, the junction kept 5 bases outside the gene matches. The time point: newly diagnosed GD, antithyroid drugs for less than 3 months. Following extraction of RNA from PBMCs, that RNA was used to make the TCR library. This clonotype was seen ten or more times. The data were also submitted as part of a second study, on T cells in Graves' hyperthyroidism and ophthalmopathy.

V is TRBV12-5 and J is TRBJ2-7; 8 bases are a match to TRBD1. The clonotype comes from a man aged 25-40 years with Graves disease. Material: peripheral blood mononuclear cells (PBMCs), obtained at new diagnosis, from a patient treated with antithyroid drugs. CDR3 sequence: CASAATGGEQYF. In DNA form, the CDR3 reads TGTGCTAGTGCCGCAACAGGGGGCGAGCAGTACTTC.